This is a list of T cell receptor beta chains from one sample in a study of cytomegalovirus exposure and HLA in healthy donors. The method was immunoSEQ multiplex PCR; TCRdb's version includes in-frame clones alone and lacks a portion of them. This sample has 100,000 to 150,000 clones, with around 9% found just once. Sequenced sample: PBMCs. These receptors originate from a man between 35 and 55 years old in good health and CMV-seronegative. Each CDR3 is given with its conserved first and last residue. A D gene is named only where the DNA matches it firmly. Some rows have no size entry. The others give once, few or many, or a class for an expanded clone.

abundance,v_gene,d_gene,j_gene,CDR3nt,CDR3aa
.,TRBV7-9,.,TRBJ2-7,TGTGCCAGCAGCTTACGAACAGGGTCCTACGAGCAGTACTTC,CASSLRTGSYEQYF
few,TRBV6-6,.,TRBJ1-3,TGTGCCAGCAGTCAAGACTTCAACTCTGGAAACACCATATATTTT,CASSQDFNSGNTIYF
.,TRBV6-5,.,TRBJ2-3,TGTGCCAGTGGAGGGCAGGACACCGATACGAAGTATTTT,CASGGQDTDTKYF
.,TRBV6-6,.,TRBJ2-2,TGTGCCAGCGGGGGGGCCGGGACCGGGGAGCTGTTTTTT,CASGGAGTGELFF
many,TRBV7-9,TRBD2,TRBJ2-5,TGTGCCAGCAGCTTCTCTAGCGGCCAAGAGACCCAGTACTTC,CASSFSSGQETQYF
few,TRBV25-1,TRBD1,TRBJ1-1,TGTGCCAGCGATCCGGGACAGGGGTACACTGAAGCTTTCTTT,CASDPGQGYTEAFF
few,TRBV27,TRBD2,TRBJ2-3,TGTGCCAGCAGGTGGAGCGGGGGTACAGATACGCAGTATTTT,CASRWSGGTDTQYF
few,TRBV30,TRBD1,TRBJ1-5,TGTGCCTGGAGTGTACGGGGGGGACAGGGGCCTACTTGGCGTCAGCCCCAGCATTTT,CAWSVRGGQGPTWRQPQHF
.,TRBV4-2,.,TRBJ2-3,TGTGCCAGCAGCCCCATCTACCAAAACACAGATACGCAGTATTTT,CASSPIYQNTDTQYF
few,TRBV5-1,TRBD1,TRBJ1-2,TGCGCCAGCAGCCAACAGGGGAGCGGTGGCTACACCTTC,CASSQQGSGGYTF
few,TRBV5-1,TRBD2,TRBJ2-1,TGCGCCAGCAGCTTGGGACTAGCGGGGGGGCGGGAGTTCTTC,CASSLGLAGGREFF
.,TRBV5-4,.,TRBJ2-1,TGTGCCAGCAGCTTGCGAGCGCTGCACTACAATGAGCAGTTCTTC,CASSLRALHYNEQFF
few,TRBV19,.,TRBJ2-3,TGTGCCAGTAGTATGAGCGGGTCCACAGATACGCAGTATTTT,CASSMSGSTDTQYF
.,TRBV19,.,TRBJ1-1,TGTGCCAGTAGTATCACGACAAGGACTGAAGCTTTCTTT,CASSITTRTEAFF
few,TRBV5-1,TRBD1,TRBJ1-3,TGCGCCAGCAGCGGAGGACAGGGGTATTCTGGAAACACCATATATTTT,CASSGGQGYSGNTIYF
few,TRBV11-2,.,TRBJ2-1,TGTGCCAGCAGCCCCCGCAGGGCCATACCCTACAATGAGCAGTTCTTC,CASSPRRAIPYNEQFF
.,TRBV6-5,.,TRBJ1-5,TGTGCCAGCAGTTACTCGCGGGATCAGCCCCAGCATTTT,CASSYSRDQPQHF